This T cell receptor beta chain was recovered during a study of blood T cell repertoires in COVID-19. Per the authors' pipeline: Reference gene primer amplification gave nucleated cell count estimates. TCRdb's copy holds only in-frame clones and misses some; the assay was immunoSEQ multiplex PCR. V and J calls and clone size come straight from that table; D and trimming were deduced from the DNA. The table records a few hundred thousand clones, around 88% of them present only once. Self-reported history from a screening survey and questionnaire set each donor's cohort. From germline, CDR1 is SGHVS and CDR2 FQNEAQ. The length of the CDR3 is 17 residues. V lost 3 bases, J lost 7 bases, and 19 bases lay in between.

This TCR was recovered from a woman aged 40 to 50 who had recovered from COVID-19. Sequenced input: PBMCs or T cells enriched from blood (not recorded which). The chain joins TRBV7-8 to TRBJ1-6; D may be TRBD1 (5 bases). In nucleotides, the CDR3 is TGTGCCAGCAGCTTTGCGGGGGGAACAGCCTCCAATTCACCCCTCCACTTT. This translates into CASSFAGGTASNSPLHF.